The 8 T cell receptor beta chains below all came from one sample that was sequenced in a study of CD8+CD57+ T cells in acquired aplastic anemia. Study-wide points: Compared with total CD4+ and CD8+ cell pools, patient CD8+CD57+ cells were less diverse.

CD8+CD57+ cell expansion had been shown by flow cytometry in patients chosen for sequencing. Investigators profiled TCR beta VDJ and CDR3 from genomic DNA template. One entry per CDR3 protein results from TCRdb running MiXCR on the reads. The sample records 16,000 or so distinct CDR3 sequences, 30% to 45% being singletons. Antigens of these TCRs are unknown. Sequenced: CD8+CD57+ T cells sorted from PBMCs. The subset: bead-enriched CD8+CD57+ effector memory T cells from SAA patients. The receptor source for this set is a human donor with aplastic anemia.

The chain uses TRBV27 and TRBJ2-7, with D maybe TRBD2 (5 bases). The V and J ends lost 6 bases and 4 bases respectively, with 19 bases between them. The germline gives CDR1 MNHEY, CDR2 SMNVEV (reference sequence). This CDR3 contains 15 residues. The CDR3 nucleotides are TGTGCCAGCAGCTCCCCGTTAGCGAGAGTGTACGAGCAGTACTTC. It encodes CASSSPLARVYEQYF.

The sample holds a few counts of this clonotype. This chain joins TRBV15 and TRBJ2-1, with TRBD2 as a possible D gene (5 bases). This CDR3 is built from 15 residues. The germline V gene encodes CDR1 LNHNV and CDR2 YYDKDF (reference sequence). With 3 bases removed from V and 8 bases from J, the gap between germline ends came to 17 bases. CDR3 residues: CATSSRLNQDYEQFF. CDR3 nucleotide sequence: TGTGCCACCAGCAGCCGCCTAAACCAGGACTATGAGCAGTTCTTC.

This rearrangement joins TRBV20-1 to TRBJ2-3, with 8 positions matching TRBD2. Germline trimming cut 6 bases from V and 2 bases from J; bases unmatched to any gene: 10. This CDR3 has 15 residues. Germline-derived CDR1 and CDR2 are DFQATT and SNEGSKA (reference sequence). The CDR3 DNA reads as TGCAGTGCACCCACACGGGAGGGCCTCACAGATACGCAGTATTTT. This codes for CSAPTREGLTDTQYF.

This clonotype has a count of ten or more. The chain carries TRBV10-3 and TRBJ2-7, with D possibly TRBD1 on 6 matching bases. CDR1 is ENHRY and CDR2 is SYGVKD in the germline V gene. This CDR3 comprises 12 residues. The ends were cut back, 5 bases at V and 4 bases at J, with 9 bases in the middle. The chain's CDR3 is CAISTGWYEQYF. As DNA, the CDR3 is TGTGCCATCAGTACAGGGTGGTACGAGCAGTACTTC.

This clonotype has more than one count but fewer than ten. Being one base from a much bigger clone, this may be a read error. V usage is TRBV5-6 and J usage is TRBJ1-2; possible D gene TRBD1, 6 bases. The CDR3 has 16 residues. Trimming pared 3 bases from V and 0 bases from J, leaving 15 bases between. Germline V CDR1 and CDR2: SGHDT, YYEEEE. The CDR3 loop is CASSYGEGGANYGYTF. In nucleotides, the CDR3 is TGTGCCAGCAGCTACGGAGAGGGGGGGGCTAACTATGGCTACACCTTC.

In this sample, this clonotype turned up many times. This rearrangement joins TRBV27 to TRBJ1-6, with 8 bases aligning to TRBD1. Germline CDR1 reads MNHEY; CDR2 reads SMNVEV (reference sequence). CDR3 size: 14 residues. The V segment lost 5 bases and the J segment 7 bases; nucleotides outside the gene matches: 4. The CDR3 region has the DNA TGTGCCAGCAGTCGGGACAGGCCAAATTCACCCCTCCACTTT. This gives the protein CASSRDRPNSPLHF.

This clonotype was observed once. This rearrangement joins TRBV12-3 or TRBV12-4 to TRBJ1-1, with D uncertain. V was cut by 3 bases and J by 11 bases, with 16 bases left in between. The CDR3 loop spans 13 amino acids. The CDR3 sequence: CASSLNSGDVAFF. CDR3 in DNA: TGTGCCAGCAGTTTGAACAGTGGGGATGTCGCTTTCTTT.

Judged by abundance, this clonotype is medium-sized (0.01 to 0.1%). This chain uses TRBV24-1 with TRBJ2-3; no definite D call. Trimming stripped 4 bases from V and 5 bases from J, with 9 bases between. Germline CDR1 KGHDR, CDR2 SFDVKD. The CDR3 runs 13 residues. This CDR3 is CATSDSTEDTQYF. The CDR3 coding sequence is TGTGCCACCAGTGACTCAACCGAAGATACGCAGTATTTT.